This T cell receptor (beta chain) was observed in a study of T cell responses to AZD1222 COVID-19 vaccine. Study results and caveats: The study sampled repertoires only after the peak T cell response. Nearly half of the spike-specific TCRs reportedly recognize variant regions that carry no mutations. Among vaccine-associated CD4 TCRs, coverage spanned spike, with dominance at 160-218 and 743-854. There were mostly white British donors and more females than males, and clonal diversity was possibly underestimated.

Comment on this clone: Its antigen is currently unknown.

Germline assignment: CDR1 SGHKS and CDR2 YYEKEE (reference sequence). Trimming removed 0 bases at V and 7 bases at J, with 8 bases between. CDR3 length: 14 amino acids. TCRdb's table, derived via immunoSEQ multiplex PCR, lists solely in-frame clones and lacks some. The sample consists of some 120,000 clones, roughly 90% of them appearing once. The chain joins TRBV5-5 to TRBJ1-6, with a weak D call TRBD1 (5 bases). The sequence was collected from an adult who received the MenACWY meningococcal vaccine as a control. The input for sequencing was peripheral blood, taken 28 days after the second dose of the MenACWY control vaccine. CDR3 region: CASSLAGGNSPLHF. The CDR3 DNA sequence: TGTGCCAGCAGCTTGGCTGGGGGAAATTCACCCCTCCACTTT.